These 8 T cell receptor beta chains came from one sample sequenced in a study of identical twins. TCRdb processed the 5' RACE reads anew with MiXCR; each CDR3 protein has one entry. The table includes hundreds of thousands of distinct CDR3 sequences, 8% to 9% detected once. These data were also filed under a second study, of yellow fever vaccine responses in identical twins.

Input material: PBMCs. The receptors were gathered from a woman aged 18-30 years in good health.

This chain links TRBV7-2 with TRBJ2-7; maybe TRBD2 (5 bases). Germline CDR1 is SGHTA and CDR2 is FQGNSA. The CDR3 sequence is 15 residues long. V lost 5 bases and J lost 0, with 14 bases in between. The CDR3 DNA sequence: TGTGCCAGCAGCCCGGAGGTCAGGACCTCCTACGAGCAGTACTTC. It encodes CASSPEVRTSYEQYF.

This sequence joins TRBV20-1 and TRBJ1-5, with a tentative D call TRBD1 (5 bases). This CDR3 contains 14 residues. Germline V CDR1 and CDR2: DFQATT, SNEGSKA (reference sequence). Trimming cost V 0 bases and J 5 bases, with 11 bases left between them. CDR3 loop: CSAREAGLDQPQHF. In DNA form, the CDR3 reads TGCAGTGCTAGAGAGGCAGGGCTGGATCAGCCCCAGCATTTT.

This clonotype was seen a few times. This sequence joins TRBV24-1 and TRBJ2-3, with D maybe TRBD2 (5 bases). This CDR3 contains 15 residues. Germline CDR1 and CDR2: KGHDR and SFDVKD. Trimming took 5 bases from V and 0 from J, leaving 11 bases between them. Here the CDR3 reads CATSVSGSSTDTQYF. In DNA form, the CDR3 reads TGTGCCACCAGTGTCAGCGGATCTAGCACAGATACGCAGTATTTT.

The J gene is TRBJ2-2, the V gene TRBV2; possibly TRBD1 for D (6 bases). The CDR3 consists of 13 residues. The V gene lost 6 bases and the J gene lost 6 bases, with 11 bases spanning the gap. Germline CDR1 SNHLY, CDR2 FYNNEI. CDR3 DNA sequence: TGTGCCAGCAGGGTACAGGGCGCCGGGGAGCTGTTTTTT. This gives the protein CASRVQGAGELFF.

This clonotype was seen only a few times. V gene TRBV28 combines with J gene TRBJ1-2; 12 nucleotides match TRBD1. Germline CDR1 reads MDHEN; CDR2 reads SYDVKM. CDR3 length: 16 residues. The V segment lost 3 bases and the J segment 2 bases; nucleotides outside the gene matches: 4. The CDR3, as DNA: TGTGCCAGCAGTTTCGGGGACAGGGGGCGGAACTATGGCTACACCTTC. Encoded protein: CASSFGDRGRNYGYTF.

The sample holds a few counts of this clonotype. The J gene is TRBJ2-1, the V gene TRBV20-1; 7 bases line up with TRBD2. Trimming cost V 5 bases and J 0 bases; bases outside gene matches: 7. CDR1 and CDR2 from the germline V gene are DFQATT and SNEGSKA (reference sequence). This CDR3 has 15 amino acids. In nucleotides, the CDR3 is TGCAGTGCTGATAAGCGGGATCTCTCCTACAATGAGCAGTTCTTC. Protein product: CSADKRDLSYNEQFF.

This chain links TRBV7-8 with TRBJ2-5, with no clear D. The germline V gene encodes CDR1 SGHVS and CDR2 FQNEAQ. The CDR3 totals 14 residues. The V gene lost 7 bases and the J gene lost 6 bases, with 18 bases spanning the gap. The CDR3 protein is CASISATRSQTQYF. CDR3 sequence (DNA): TGTGCCAGCATAAGTGCAACTCGGTCGCAGACCCAGTACTTC.

There are many counts of this clonotype. CDR3 DNA: TGTGCCATCAGTGAGTCTCTAGCAGCTGAGCAGTTCTTC. It encodes CAISESLAAEQFF. V and J are TRBV10-3 and TRBJ2-1, with D possibly TRBD2 on 5 matching bases. CDR1 and CDR2 from the germline V gene are ENHRY and SYGVKD. V gave up 0 bases and J gave up 9 bases, with 9 bases separating them. CDR3 length: 13 amino acids.